Listed below are T cell receptor beta chains from one sample, sequenced in a study of blood T cell repertoires in COVID-19. The table came from immunoSEQ multiplex PCR; TCRdb's copy has only in-frame clones and leaves some out. The sample has 200,000 to 250,000 clones; about three quarters are singletons. Sequences were obtained from peripheral blood. The receptors stem from a woman in her seventies with acute or convalescent COVID-19. The CDR3 runs from the conserved cysteine through the conserved F or W. The order of the fields is V gene, J gene, CDR3 protein.

V: TRBV19
J: TRBJ1-3
CDR3: CASTQVRSGNTIYF

V: TRBV3-1/TRBV3-2
J: TRBJ1-4
CDR3: CASSQNPSTNEKLFF

V: TRBV2
J: TRBJ2-3
CDR3: CASSERGSTDTQYF

V: TRBV21-1
J: TRBJ2-7
CDR3: CASSRLSGTRPYEQYF

V: TRBV24-1
J: TRBJ2-4
CDR3: CATSDPTTGINIQYF

V: TRBV24-1
J: TRBJ1-3
CDR3: CATVIQGEGTTNNPSGNTIYF

V: TRBV11-2
J: TRBJ2-7
CDR3: CASSRGTDYEQYF

V: TRBV6-5
J: TRBJ1-2
CDR3: CASSSGGVRDGYTF

V: TRBV24-1
J: TRBJ2-5
CDR3: CATSDDRGKGETQYF

V: TRBV18
J: TRBJ2-1
CDR3: CASSPSFSSYNEQFF

V: TRBV19
J: TRBJ2-3
CDR3: CACRTSGSDTQYF

V: TRBV27
J: TRBJ1-2
CDR3: CASSLSEAGLDGYTF

V: TRBV12-3/TRBV12-4
J: TRBJ1-1
CDR3: CASSLALTLAFF

V: TRBV29-1
J: TRBJ2-5
CDR3: CSVAFRDRGRETQYF

V: TRBV20-1
J: TRBJ2-1
CDR3: CSASRAGELNEQFF

V: TRBV9
J: TRBJ2-6
CDR3: CASSAGQINSGANVLTF

V: TRBV2
J: TRBJ2-5
CDR3: CASTSRETQYF

V: TRBV5-4
J: TRBJ1-2
CDR3: CASSLGGQGALFGYTF

V: TRBV12-3/TRBV12-4
J: TRBJ1-5
CDR3: CASSEASNQPQHF

V: TRBV6-5
J: TRBJ2-3
CDR3: CASSLTHRETDTQYF

V: TRBV11-3
J: TRBJ2-2
CDR3: CASSLTGTGTGELFF

V: TRBV9
J: TRBJ1-5
CDR3: CASSVGREGQPQHF

V: TRBV18
J: TRBJ1-2
CDR3: CASSPRDTHNYGYTF

V: TRBV7-9
J: TRBJ2-7
CDR3: CASSLGGRTEQYF

V: TRBV9
J: TRBJ2-2
CDR3: CASSPPASGGTGELFF

V: TRBV20-1
J: TRBJ1-2
CDR3: CSASGGISNYGYTF

V: TRBV12-3/TRBV12-4
J: TRBJ1-1
CDR3: CASSRQGTEAFF

V: TRBV5-1
J: TRBJ2-3
CDR3: CASSLGWSRADTQYF

V: TRBV6-4
J: TRBJ1-2
CDR3: CASSEPAGGGYTF

V: TRBV19
J: TRBJ1-2
CDR3: CASRDRGGYGYTF

V: TRBV6-5
J: TRBJ1-3
CDR3: CASSYSARPSGNTIYF

V: TRBV6-1
J: TRBJ1-2
CDR3: CASSEVPQGRISGYTF

V: TRBV6-2/TRBV6-3
J: TRBJ1-4
CDR3: CASSPRQGGEKLFF